Below, 16 T cell receptor beta chains from the same sample are listed, as sequenced in a study of monozygotic twins with inflammatory bowel disease (dated by TCRdb to 2018 to 2020). The library came from 5' RACE. The sequencing machine was an Illumina HiSeq 2500. Based on TCRdb reprocessing of the reads, there is one entry per CDR3 protein sequence, and DNA is missing. The sample table on file contains more than 350,000 distinct CDR3 sequences. The ten largest account for approximately 2.4% of the sample. Sequenced: blood. The source of these receptors is a human donor with ulcerative colitis or Crohn's disease, or a healthy co-twin of an affected twin (not recorded which).

This chain uses TRBV19 with TRBJ1-5. The CDR3 extends over 15 amino acids. CDR1 and CDR2 from the germline V gene are LNHDA and SQIVND (reference sequence). CDR3 region: CASSVSPQDLQPQHF.

The gene calls are TRBV23-1 and TRBJ2-7. TRBV23-1 is an open reading frame, and its role is uncertain. The CDR3 extends over 15 amino acids. CDR3 region: CASSQCRTASYEQYF.

V usage is TRBV10-3 and J usage is TRBJ2-1; TCRdb outputs TRBD1, but without DNA this stays unchecked. This CDR3 spans 15 amino acids. The V gene's germline CDR1 is ENHRY and CDR2 SYGVKD. This chain's CDR3 is CAIGTGGVKEDEQFF.

This sequence joins TRBV5-6 and TRBJ1-4. The CDR3 covers 16 residues. Germline CDR1 is SGHDT and CDR2 is YYEEEE. The CDR3 spells CASNFLAQASNEKLFF.

The rearrangement joins TRBV7-8 to TRBJ2-2; TCRdb's D call of TRBD1 is untestable without DNA. CDR1 and CDR2 (germline): SGHVS, FQNEAQ. CDR3 size: 16 residues. This chain's CDR3 is CASSLRDRLRNGELFF. Full variable domain (outside the CDR3, taken from reference TRBV7-8 and TRBJ2-2): GAGVSQSPRYKVAKRGQDVALRCDPISGHVSLFWYQQALGQGPEFLTYFQNEAQLDKSGLPSDRFFAERPEGSVSTLKIQRTQQEDSAVYLCASSLRDRLRNGELFFGEGSRLTVL.

The chain joins TRBV19 to TRBJ2-1; TCRdb selects TRBD1, and the lack of DNA leaves this call unchecked. The CDR3 is made up of 14 amino acids. CDR1 is LNHDA and CDR2 is SQIVND in the germline V gene (reference sequence). CDR3 protein: CASSLPGTHNEQFF.

V gene TRBV15 combines with J gene TRBJ1-1. The CDR3 is 15 amino acids. CDR1 is LNHNV, CDR2 YYDKDF, per germline (reference sequence). CDR3: CATSRGGQRHTEAFF.

The chain is built from TRBV12-3 or TRBV12-4 and TRBJ1-1; checking the TCRdb D call of TRBD1 is not possible without DNA. The CDR3 is made up of 16 amino acids. The CDR3 reads CASSLGTGGLNTEAFF.

The CDR3 loop is CASSPLFTPGTGYGYTF. The chain is built from TRBV18 and TRBJ1-2; TCRdb gives TRBD1 as the D gene, but with no DNA this cannot be confirmed. The CDR3 runs 17 residues. Germline CDR1 KGHSH, CDR2 LQKENI.

This rearrangement joins TRBV2 to TRBJ1-3; the TCRdb call, TRBD1, lacks DNA for checking. Per germline, CDR1 SNHLY and CDR2 FYNNEI. The CDR3 sequence is 15 residues long. The CDR3 loop reads CASSDQGLQGNTIYF.

V and J are TRBV5-1 and TRBJ1-2. Germline loops: CDR1 SGHRS, CDR2 YFSETQ. The CDR3 is 14 residues long. The CDR3 reads CASSLAPGLYGYTF. The complete variable domain, with remaining parts taken from reference TRBV5-1 and TRBJ1-2, reads KAGVTQTPRYLIKTRGQQVTLSCSPISGHRSVSWYQQTPGQGLQFLFEYFSETQRNKGNFPGRFSGRQFSNSRSEMNVSTLELGDSALYLCASSLAPGLYGYTFGSGTRLTVV.

V is TRBV12-3 or TRBV12-4 and J is TRBJ1-5; the D call from TCRdb, TRBD1, cannot be confirmed without DNA. This CDR3 is built from 13 residues. The CDR3 here is CASSGQVNQPQHF.

The CDR3: CASSLEGGLTYGYTF. The rearrangement uses TRBV7-2 and TRBJ1-2; lacking DNA, the TRBD1 call made by TCRdb goes unchecked. The CDR3 contains 15 residues. The germline V gene encodes CDR1 SGHTA and CDR2 FQGNSA.

The chain joins TRBV20-1 to TRBJ2-3; TCRdb proposes TRBD1, but this gene call is untestable without DNA. Germline V gene data show CDR1 as DFQATT and CDR2 as SNEGSKA (reference sequence). The CDR3 runs to 14 residues. The CDR3 spells CSAPGTGSADTQYF.

The gene calls are TRBV7-2 and TRBJ1-5; the D call of TRBD1 rests on TCRdb alone, since no DNA is present to check it. The CDR3 totals 14 residues. Germline loops: CDR1 SGHTA, CDR2 FQGNSA. CDR3 protein: CASSLRQGNQPQHF.

This chain links TRBV5-1 with TRBJ2-3; TCRdb outputs TRBD2, but without DNA this stays unchecked. In germline, CDR1 is SGHRS, CDR2 YFSETQ. The CDR3 sequence is 16 residues long. The CDR3 sequence: CASSSRGGASTDTQYF.